A single sample gave rise to the 15 T cell receptor beta chains below, sequenced in a study of blood T cell repertoires in COVID-19. The method was immunoSEQ multiplex PCR; TCRdb's version includes in-frame clones alone and lacks a portion of them. The table records about 320,000 clones, around 90% of them present only once. The source material was PBMCs or T cells enriched from blood (not recorded which). The source is a young man who had recovered from COVID-19.

V is TRBV21-1 and J is TRBJ1-2; the table's D gene call, TRBD1, was not cross checked with the DNA. TRBV21-1 is listed as a pseudogene. This CDR3 comprises 20 residues. The DNA of the CDR3 is TGTGCCAGCAGCAAACCCCGCCCCTCCCGAACAGGGGTATCTAACTATGGCTACACCTTC. It codes for CASSKPRPSRTGVSNYGYTF.

This clone is a singleton in its sample. V usage is TRBV24-1 and J usage is TRBJ2-2; weak D call: TRBD1 (5 bases). Germline CDR1 reads KGHDR; CDR2 reads SFDVKD. The CDR3 is made up of 16 amino acids. V was cut by 2 bases and J by 4 bases, with 13 bases left in between. CDR3 nucleotide sequence: TGTGCCACCAGTGATTCCAGGGCCAGCCTCACCGGGGAGCTGTTTTTT. Translation: CATSDSRASLTGELFF.

The chain employs TRBV4-1 and TRBJ2-1, with D perhaps matching TRBD1 (6 bases). Trimming took off 1 base at V and 1 base at J, with 11 bases between the two ends. Germline V gene sequence: CDR1 MGHRA, CDR2 YSYEKL. The CDR3 loop spans 16 amino acids. Here the CDR3 reads CASSQVYRDSYNEQFF. The CDR3, as DNA: TGCGCCAGCAGCCAAGTATACAGGGATTCCTACAATGAGCAGTTCTTC.

The rearrangement links TRBV11-2 to TRBJ2-5; 13 bases line up with TRBD2. With 5 bases clipped from V and 4 bases from J, the junction kept 4 bases outside the gene matches. In germline, CDR1 is SGHAT, CDR2 FQNNGV. The CDR3 loop spans 15 amino acids. The CDR3 sequence: CASSARTSGGETQYF. The CDR3 DNA reads as TGTGCCAGCAGCGCCCGGACTAGCGGGGGAGAGACCCAGTACTTC.

V usage is TRBV3-1 (or the pseudogene TRBV3-2) and J usage is TRBJ2-7; possible D gene TRBD2, 6 bases. The V and J ends lost 4 bases and 7 bases respectively, with 23 bases between them. This CDR3 comprises 16 residues. CDR1 is LGHDT, CDR2 YNNKEL, per germline (reference sequence). In nucleotides, the CDR3 is TGTGCCAGCAGCCTGGGGACTGGCGGGGCGTCGGGAGAGCAGTACTTC. Protein sequence: CASSLGTGGASGEQYF.

The rearrangement uses TRBV7-3 and TRBJ2-3; 9 nucleotides line up with TRBD1. The CDR3 covers 15 residues. V lost 5 bases, J lost 0 bases, and 3 bases stayed unmatched. Germline V gene lookup returns CDR1 SGHTA and CDR2 FQGTGA. The CDR3 DNA is TGTGCCAGCAGCATGACAGGGGGAAGCACAGATACGCAGTATTTT. Encoded protein: CASSMTGGSTDTQYF.

The chain is built from TRBV7-6 and TRBJ2-1; 8 bases map to TRBD2. Germline V gene sequence: CDR1 SGHVS, CDR2 FNYEAQ. J lost 6 bases, V lost 5 bases, and 9 bases had no gene match. The CDR3 extends over 15 amino acids. This chain's CDR3 is CASSHGGGSGNEQFF. As DNA, the CDR3 is TGTGCCAGCAGCCACGGGGGGGGATCCGGCAATGAGCAGTTCTTC.

This chain links TRBV18 with TRBJ1-1, with D tentatively TRBD1 (6 bases). V lost 6 bases and J 4 bases, leaving 21 bases between the germline ends. Looked up from germline, CDR1 is KGHSH and CDR2 is LQKENI. This CDR3 has 16 amino acids. The chain's CDR3 is CASSPGDTSLGTEAFF. In DNA, the CDR3 is TGTGCCAGCTCCCCCGGGGACACCTCACTCGGCACTGAAGCTTTCTTT.

V gene TRBV2 combines with J gene TRBJ1-2, with D tentatively TRBD1 (6 bases). Per the germline V gene, CDR1 is SNHLY and CDR2 is FYNNEI. V was pared by 7 bases and J by 4 bases, with 22 bases between. The CDR3 has 16 residues. The CDR3 DNA reads TGTGCCAGCACCCATTACGGAAAGGGGGAGGGCTATGGCTACACCTTC. It specifies CASTHYGKGEGYGYTF. The full variable domain, rest sourced from reference TRBV2 and TRBJ1-2, is EPEVTQTPSHQVTQMGQEVILRCVPISNHLYFYWYRQILGQKVEFLVSFYNNEISEKSEIFDDQFSVERPDGSNFTLKIRSTKLEDSAMYFCASTHYGKGEGYGYTFGSGTRLTVV.

A note on this clone: Additional DNA sequences in this sample encode the identical CDR3. The rearrangement uses TRBV2 and TRBJ1-1, with no clear D. The CDR3 runs to 13 residues. The V end was cut by 3 bases, the J end by 5 bases, with 10 bases between. Per the germline V gene, CDR1 is SNHLY and CDR2 is FYNNEI. Here the CDR3 DNA reads TGTGCCAGCAGTGATAGAGGGAGGACTGAAGCTTTCTTT. Its translation: CASSDRGRTEAFF.

The rearrangement joins TRBV9 to TRBJ1-3, with D maybe TRBD1 (6 bases). Germline loops: CDR1 SGDLS, CDR2 YYNGEE. This CDR3 is built from 14 residues. Trimming cost V 3 bases and J 4 bases, with 11 bases left between them. DNA for the CDR3: TGTGCCAGCAGCGAGGGGGGGCAGGGAAACACCATATATTTT. Protein sequence: CASSEGGQGNTIYF.

V usage is TRBV2 and J usage is TRBJ1-3; unclear D gene. Trimming took 1 base from V and 2 from J, leaving 12 bases between them. In germline, CDR1 is SNHLY, CDR2 FYNNEI. This CDR3 has 16 residues. The CDR3 nucleotides read TGTGCCAGCAGTGAAGGTGGAGGGAGAACTGGAAACACCATATATTTT. Amino acid sequence: CASSEGGGRTGNTIYF.

The CDR3, as DNA: TGCAGCGTTGAGGGGGCTTCGTGGGGCGAGCAGTACTTC. Translating it yields CSVEGASWGEQYF. This rearrangement joins TRBV29-1 to TRBJ2-7; D is perhaps TRBD1 (6 bases). The CDR3 spans 13 residues. Germline CDR1 is SQVTM and CDR2 is ANQGSEA. Trimming took off 3 bases at V and 6 bases at J, with 15 bases between the two ends.

This chain links TRBV13 with TRBJ2-3; TRBD2 matches 13 bases. The junction had 3 bases not matched to a gene; V was cut back by 4 bases and J by 5 bases. The CDR3 is 15 amino acids. Germline V gives CDR1 PRHDT, CDR2 FYEKMQ (reference sequence). The CDR3 region has the DNA TGTGCCAGCAGCTCGGGACTAGCGGGGCTAGATACGCAGTATTTT. Amino acid sequence: CASSSGLAGLDTQYF.

The chain recombines TRBV10-1 with TRBJ2-2, with D unclear. Germline CDR1 reads WNHNN; CDR2 reads SYGVQD (reference sequence). The CDR3 runs to 13 residues. The V and J ends lost 6 bases and 4 bases respectively, with 9 bases between them. CDR3 in DNA: TGCGCCAGCAGGCTGACTGTCACCGGGGAGCTGTTTTTT. Its translation is CASRLTVTGELFF.